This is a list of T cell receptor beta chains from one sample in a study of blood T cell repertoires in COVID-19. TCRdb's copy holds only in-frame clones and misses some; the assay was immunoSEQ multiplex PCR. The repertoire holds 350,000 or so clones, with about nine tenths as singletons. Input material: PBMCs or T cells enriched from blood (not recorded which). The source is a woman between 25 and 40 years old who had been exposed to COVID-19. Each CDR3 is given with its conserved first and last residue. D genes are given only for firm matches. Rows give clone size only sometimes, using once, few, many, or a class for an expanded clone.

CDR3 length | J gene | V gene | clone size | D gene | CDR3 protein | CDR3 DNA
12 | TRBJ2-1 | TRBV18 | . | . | CASSPSRSEQFF | TGTGCCAGCTCACCATCTAGATCTGAGCAGTTCTTC
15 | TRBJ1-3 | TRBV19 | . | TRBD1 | CASSWDSNSGNTIYF | TGTGCCAGTAGCTGGGACAGCAACTCTGGAAACACCATATATTTT
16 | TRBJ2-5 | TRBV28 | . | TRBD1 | CASSLLTGGAWETQYF | TGTGCCAGCAGTTTGTTGACAGGGGGCGCATGGGAGACCCAGTACTTC
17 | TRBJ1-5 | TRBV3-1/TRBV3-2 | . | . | CASSQDRQIYSNQPQHF | TGTGCCAGCAGCCAAGATCGCCAGATTTATAGCAATCAGCCCCAGCATTTT
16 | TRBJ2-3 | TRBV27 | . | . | CASRTSLLVSTDTQYF | TGTGCCAGCAGAACCTCCCTACTAGTATCGACAGATACGCAGTATTTT
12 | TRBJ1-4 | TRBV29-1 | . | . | CSVEVPVRKLFF | TGCAGCGTTGAAGTCCCGGTACGGAAACTGTTTTTT
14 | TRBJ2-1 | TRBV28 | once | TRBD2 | CASSTAGLYNEQFF | TGTGCCAGCAGCACAGCGGGACTGTACAATGAGCAGTTCTTC
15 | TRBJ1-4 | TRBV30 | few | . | CAWSRTRDKKEKLFF | TGTGCCTGGAGCCGAACGCGTGACAAGAAGGAAAAACTGTTTTTT
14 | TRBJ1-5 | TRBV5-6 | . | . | CASSLQGRRQPQHF | TGTGCCAGCAGCTTACAGGGCCGCAGGCAGCCCCAGCATTTT
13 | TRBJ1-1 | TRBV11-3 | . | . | CASGGGAVTEAFF | TGTGCCAGCGGCGGGGGGGCGGTAACTGAAGCTTTCTTT
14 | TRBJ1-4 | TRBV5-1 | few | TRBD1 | CASSRWTGGEKLFF | TGCGCCAGCAGCCGATGGACAGGCGGTGAAAAACTGTTTTTT
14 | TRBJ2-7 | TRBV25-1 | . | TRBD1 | CASSPLTGSYEQYF | TGTGCCAGCAGCCCTTTGACAGGGTCCTACGAGCAGTACTTC
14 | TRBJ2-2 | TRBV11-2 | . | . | CASSSQGPTGELFF | TGTGCCAGCAGCTCTCAGGGCCCCACCGGGGAGCTGTTTTTT
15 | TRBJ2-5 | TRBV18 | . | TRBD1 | CASSPPGQAYETQYF | TGTGCCAGCTCACCACCCGGACAGGCTTACGAGACCCAGTACTTC
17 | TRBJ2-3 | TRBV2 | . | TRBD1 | CASSESVGQGITDTQYF | TGTGCCAGCAGTGAATCGGTGGGACAGGGAATCACAGATACGCAGTATTTT
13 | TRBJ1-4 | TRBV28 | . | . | CASRLDVGGKLFF | TGTGCCAGCAGACTAGACGTGGGGGGAAAACTGTTTTTT
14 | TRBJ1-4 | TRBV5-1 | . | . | CASSLPEPLEKLFF | TGCGCCAGCAGCTTGCCAGAACCCCTCGAAAAACTGTTTTTT